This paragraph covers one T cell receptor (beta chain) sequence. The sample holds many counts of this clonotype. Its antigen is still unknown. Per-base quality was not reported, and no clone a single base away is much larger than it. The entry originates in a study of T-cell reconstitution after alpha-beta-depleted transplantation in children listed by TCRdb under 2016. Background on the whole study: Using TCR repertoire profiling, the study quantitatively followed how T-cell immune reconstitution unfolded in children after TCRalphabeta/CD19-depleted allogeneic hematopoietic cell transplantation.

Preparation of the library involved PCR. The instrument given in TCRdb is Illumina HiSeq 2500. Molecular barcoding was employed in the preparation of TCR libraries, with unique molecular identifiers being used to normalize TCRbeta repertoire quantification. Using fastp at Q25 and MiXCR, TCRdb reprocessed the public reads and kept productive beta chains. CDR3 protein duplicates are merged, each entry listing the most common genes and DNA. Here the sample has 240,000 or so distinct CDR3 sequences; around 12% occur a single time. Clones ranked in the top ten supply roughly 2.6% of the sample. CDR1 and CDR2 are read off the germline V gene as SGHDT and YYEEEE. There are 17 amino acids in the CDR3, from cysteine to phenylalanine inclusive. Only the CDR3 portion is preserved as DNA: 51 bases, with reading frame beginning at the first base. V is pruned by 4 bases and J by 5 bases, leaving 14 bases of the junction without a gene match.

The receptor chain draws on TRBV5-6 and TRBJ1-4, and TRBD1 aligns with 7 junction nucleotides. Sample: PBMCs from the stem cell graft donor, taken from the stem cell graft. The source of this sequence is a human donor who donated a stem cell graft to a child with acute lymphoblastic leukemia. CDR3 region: CASSRVGRDRLNEKLFF. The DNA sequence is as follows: TGTGCCAGCAGCAGGGTGGGCCGGGACAGACTAAATGAAAAACTGTTTTTT.